This T cell receptor (beta chain) was identified during a study of control samples from healthy donors and cancer patients. Trimming cost V 4 bases and J 2 bases, with 19 bases left between them. There are 16 residues in the CDR3. Germline V gives CDR1 SGDLS, CDR2 YYNGEE. Sequencing used immunoSEQ multiplex PCR; TCRdb keeps in-frame clones, though not all of them. The sample holds over 100,000 clones, roughly 89% seen once. The clonotype comes from a man between 18 and 35 years old in good health. The sample taken for sequencing was blood. The chain joins TRBV9 to TRBJ2-7; perhaps TRBD1 as D (5 bases). The CDR3 reads CASSPGIGQPTYEQYF. The CDR3 region has the DNA TGTGCCAGCAGCCCAGGGATCGGACAACCCACCTACGAGCAGTACTTC. Variable domain in full (rest from reference TRBV9 and TRBJ2-7): DSGVTQTPKHLITATGQRVTLRCSPRSGDLSVYWYQQSLDQGLQFLIQYYNGEERAKGNILERFSAQQFPDLHSELNLSSLELGDSALYFCASSPGIGQPTYEQYFGPGTRLTVT.